The sequence of this TCR beta chain was determined in a study of T cells in women clearing cervical HPV infection. Study summary: Donors had HPV16-related CIN3 or worse; 2 had invasive cancer.

Worth noting for this clone: The antigen is unknown.

TCR beta CDR3 amplified by multiplex PCR from approximately 1,100 ng genomic DNA. Assay: immunoSEQ multiplex PCR; the TCRdb copy retains only in-frame clones and omits some. The clone table shows around 35,000 clones, with the ten largest holding 1.7%. Study-wide findings and caveats: Timing of associations relative to infection is unclear; T-cell subsets were not isolated.

The TCR originated in a woman between 18 and 70 years old with a cervical HPV16 infection that either progressed to CIN3+ or cleared (not recorded which). Sequenced material: blood buffy coat.

CDR3 sequence reads: CASSVVVQGEAFF. The CDR3 DNA, read in part, is TGTGCCAGCAGTGTAGTAGTTCAGGGTGAA. The rearrangement joins TRBV6-1 to TRBJ1-1, with D perhaps TRBD1 (5 bases). The read is 3 residues too short to cover the CDR3 end, so that end is filled in from the germline J gene. Trimming pared 4 bases from V and 7 bases from J, leaving 13 bases between. There are 13 residues in the CDR3. In germline, CDR1 is MNHNS, CDR2 SASEGT.